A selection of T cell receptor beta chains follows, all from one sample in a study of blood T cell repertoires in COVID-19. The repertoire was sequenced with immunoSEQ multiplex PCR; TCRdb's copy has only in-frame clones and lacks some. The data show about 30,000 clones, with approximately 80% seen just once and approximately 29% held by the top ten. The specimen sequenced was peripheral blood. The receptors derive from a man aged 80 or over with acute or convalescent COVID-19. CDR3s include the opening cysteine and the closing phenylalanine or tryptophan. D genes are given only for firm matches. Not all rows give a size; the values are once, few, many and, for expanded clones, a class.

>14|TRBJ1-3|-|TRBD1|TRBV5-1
TGCGCCAGCAGCCTCGAGGGACAGATGAACACCATATATTTT
CASSLEGQMNTIYF
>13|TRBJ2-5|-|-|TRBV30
TGTGCCTGGAGAAACACGGGTATGGAGACCCAGTACTTC
CAWRNTGMETQYF
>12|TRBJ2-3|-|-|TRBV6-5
TGTGCCAGCACCCCAGACAGAGATACGCAGTATTTT
CASTPDRDTQYF
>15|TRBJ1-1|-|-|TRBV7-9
TGTGCCAGCAGCGACCGAGGCAGGGGCCCATCGGGAGCTTTCTTT
CASSDRGRGPSGAFF
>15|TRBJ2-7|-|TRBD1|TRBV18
TGTGCCAGCTCACCCGCGGACAGGGGACACTACGAGCAGTACTTC
CASSPADRGHYEQYF
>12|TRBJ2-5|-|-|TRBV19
TGTGCCAGTAGTATGTACAGAGAGACCCAGTACTTC
CASSMYRETQYF
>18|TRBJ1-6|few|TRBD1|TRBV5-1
TGCGCCAGCAGCCCCGTTAAAGGGGGCGGGGCCGATAATTCACCCCTCCACTTT
CASSPVKGGGADNSPLHF
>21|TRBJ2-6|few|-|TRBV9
TGTGCCAGCAGCGTAGCCCCGGTCCCGATGGGGGGGCAATCTGGGGCCAACGTCCTGACTTTC
CASSVAPVPMGGQSGANVLTF
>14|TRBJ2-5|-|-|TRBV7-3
TGTGCCAGCAGCTTATCCCCTAGCCAAGAGACCCAGTACTTC
CASSLSPSQETQYF
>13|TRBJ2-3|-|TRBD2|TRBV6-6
TGTGCCAGCAGTGAGCGGGAATCAGATACGCAGTATTTT
CASSERESDTQYF
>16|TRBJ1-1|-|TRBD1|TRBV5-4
TGTGCCAGCAGCTTGGGGGACAGGCTATTGAACACTGAAGCTTTCTTT
CASSLGDRLLNTEAFF
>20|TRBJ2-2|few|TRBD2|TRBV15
TGTGCCACCAGCAGAGCGCCCGAACATAGCGGGAGGGCCGACACCGGGGAGCTGTTTTTT
CATSRAPEHSGRADTGELFF
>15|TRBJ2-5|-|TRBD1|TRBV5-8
TGTGCCAGCAGCGGCGGGACAGGGGCCCAAGAGACCCAGTACTTC
CASSGGTGAQETQYF
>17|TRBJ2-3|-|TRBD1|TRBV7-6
TGTGCCAGCAGCTTGTGGACAGGGCCGGATAGCACAGATACGCAGTATTTT
CASSLWTGPDSTDTQYF
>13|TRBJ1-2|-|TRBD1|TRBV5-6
TGTGCCAGCAGCGGAGGGACAGGGAATGGCTACACCTTC
CASSGGTGNGYTF
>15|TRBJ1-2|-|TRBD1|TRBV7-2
TGTGCCAGCAGCTTAGGGGGACAGGGTCGAAGTGGCTACACCTTC
CASSLGGQGRSGYTF
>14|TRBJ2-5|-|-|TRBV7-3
TGTGCCAGCAGCTTACAGGGATTGAGGGAGACCCAGTACTTC
CASSLQGLRETQYF
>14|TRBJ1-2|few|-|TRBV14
TGTGCCAGCAGCCAACAGGTCCTTAACTATGGCTACACCTTC
CASSQQVLNYGYTF
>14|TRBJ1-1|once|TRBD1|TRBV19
TGTGCCAGTACGTCTTTAGACAGGGCTGCTGAAGCTTTCTTT
CASTSLDRAAEAFF
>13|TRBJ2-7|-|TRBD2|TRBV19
TGTGCCAGTAAAGCTAGCGGTTCCTACGAGCAGTACTTC
CASKASGSYEQYF
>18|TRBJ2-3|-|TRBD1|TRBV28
TGTGCCAGCAGTTTCAACTCCCTCGGACAGGGAAGCACAGATACGCAGTATTTT
CASSFNSLGQGSTDTQYF
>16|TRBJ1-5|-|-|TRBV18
TGTGCCAGCTCACCACCGGGTGCAGGGGTTGATCAGCCCCAGCATTTT
CASSPPGAGVDQPQHF
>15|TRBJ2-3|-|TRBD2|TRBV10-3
TGTGCCATCAGTGAGACGGGACTAGATGAGGGTACGCAGTATTTT
CAISETGLDEGTQYF
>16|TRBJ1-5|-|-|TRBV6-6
TGTGCCAGCAGTTACTCCCCCCGGACAAAGGGACAGCCCCAGCATTTT
CASSYSPRTKGQPQHF
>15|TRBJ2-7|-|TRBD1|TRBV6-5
TGTGCCAGCACCGACGGCCGGGACAGGTCCTACGAGCAGTACTTC
CASTDGRDRSYEQYF
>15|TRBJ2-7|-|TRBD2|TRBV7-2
TGTGCCAGCAGCTTATGGGGCGGGAGTAACTACGAGCAGTACTTC
CASSLWGGSNYEQYF
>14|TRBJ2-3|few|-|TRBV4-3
TGCGCCAGCAGCGCCACAGCCAGCACAGATACGCAGTATTTT
CASSATASTDTQYF
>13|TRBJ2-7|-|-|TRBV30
TGTGCCTGGAGCACAGGGATCTCCTACGAGCAGTACTTC
CAWSTGISYEQYF
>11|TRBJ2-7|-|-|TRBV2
TGTGCCAGCAGTCTCCTGTACGAGCAGTACTTC
CASSLLYEQYF
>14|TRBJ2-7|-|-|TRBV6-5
TGTGCCAGCAGTTACTCTTTGACTAGATACGAGCAGTACTTC
CASSYSLTRYEQYF
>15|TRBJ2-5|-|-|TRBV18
TGTGCCAGCTCACCACCAGGCAGGGGAGAGGAGACCCAGTACTTC
CASSPPGRGEETQYF
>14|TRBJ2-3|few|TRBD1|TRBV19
TGTGCCAGTAGTATAGGGACAGGGGCAGATACGCAGTATTTT
CASSIGTGADTQYF
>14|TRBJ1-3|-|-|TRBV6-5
TGTGCCAGCAGTCGGGGGGGCCCTGGAAACACCATATATTTT
CASSRGGPGNTIYF
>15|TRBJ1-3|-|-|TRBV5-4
TGTGCCAGCAGCTTGGAGGGGGTTCGTGGAAACACCATATATTTT
CASSLEGVRGNTIYF
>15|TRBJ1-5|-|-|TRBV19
TGTGCCAGTAGTATCAACTGGGAGGAAAATCAGCCCCAGCATTTT
CASSINWEENQPQHF
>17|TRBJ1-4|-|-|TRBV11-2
TGTGCCAGCAGCTTAGACACCTCGGAACAGACTAATGAAAAACTGTTTTTT
CASSLDTSEQTNEKLFF
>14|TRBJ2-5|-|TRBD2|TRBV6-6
TGTGCCAGCAGTCGACTCGGGGGGGGAGAGACCCAGTACTTC
CASSRLGGGETQYF
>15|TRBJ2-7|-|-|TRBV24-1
TGTGCCACCAGTGAATACTCAGGGTATTGGAACGAGCAGTACTTC
CATSEYSGYWNEQYF
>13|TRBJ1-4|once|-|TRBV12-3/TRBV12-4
TGTGCCAGCAGTACGGGAGCTAATGAAAAACTGTTTTTT
CASSTGANEKLFF
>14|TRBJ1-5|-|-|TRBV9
TGTGCCAGCAGCGTCGGGGGTGGTAATCAGCCCCAGCATTTT
CASSVGGGNQPQHF
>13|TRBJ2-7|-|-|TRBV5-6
TGTGCCAGCAGCTTGGAACAGCCCTACGAGCAGTACTTC
CASSLEQPYEQYF
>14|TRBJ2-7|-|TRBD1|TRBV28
TGTGCCAGCAGTTCGCGACAGGGCGTCCACGAGCAGTACTTC
CASSSRQGVHEQYF
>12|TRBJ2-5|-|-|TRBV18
TGTGCCAGCGCCCGCGTTGGTGAGACCCAGTACTTC
CASARVGETQYF
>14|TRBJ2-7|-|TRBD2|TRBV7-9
TGTGCCAGCAGCTTAGCTACTAGCGTTTACGAGCAGTACTTC
CASSLATSVYEQYF
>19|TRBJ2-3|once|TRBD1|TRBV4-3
TGCGCCAGCAGCCAAGATCCGAAGGGGGCCTTCACCAACACAGATACGCAGTATTTT
CASSQDPKGAFTNTDTQYF
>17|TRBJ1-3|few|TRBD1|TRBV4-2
TGTGCCAGCAGCCAAGCGGGGAGGATAGGGGGCGAAAACACCATATATTTT
CASSQAGRIGGENTIYF
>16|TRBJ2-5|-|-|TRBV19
TGTGCCAGTAGTATCGGTCAGGGGGCGGGGGGGGAGACCCAGTACTTC
CASSIGQGAGGETQYF
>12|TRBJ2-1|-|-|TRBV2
TGTGCCAGTAGCGAATGGCCCAATGAGCAGTTCTTC
CASSEWPNEQFF
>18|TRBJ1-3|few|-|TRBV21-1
TGTGCCAGCAGCAAACTAATTAAAGGGGTCCTCTCTGGAAACACCATATATTTT
CASSKLIKGVLSGNTIYF
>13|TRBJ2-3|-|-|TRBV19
TGTGCCAGTAGTTTCACGGGTCGGGGGACGCAGTATTTT
CASSFTGRGTQYF
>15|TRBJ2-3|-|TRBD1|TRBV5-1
TGCGCCAGCAGCCGCCGGGACAGGGGGACAGATACGCAGTATTTT
CASSRRDRGTDTQYF
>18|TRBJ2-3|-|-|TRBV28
TGTGCCAGCAGAAGCACCGGCCCAGGGGTGGTCTTATCAGATACGCAGTATTTT
CASRSTGPGVVLSDTQYF
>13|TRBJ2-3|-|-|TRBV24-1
TGTGCCACCAGTGTTCGGTTTGGAGATACGCAGTATTTT
CATSVRFGDTQYF